The clone carrying this T cell receptor beta chain was counted once. Its matching antigen is unknown. This sample is drawn from a study of T cell responses to AZD1222 COVID-19 vaccine. Sequencing used immunoSEQ multiplex PCR; TCRdb keeps in-frame clones, though not all of them. In the table there are more than 140,000 clones, approximately 90% of which are singletons. Study-level points and caveats: Only 6 or 7 individuals given AZD1222 were seropositive at baseline. Repertoires were sampled only after the peak T cell response. Reports say nearly half of spike-specific TCRs go after unmutated variant regions.

Germline assignment: CDR1 LNHDA and CDR2 SQIVND (reference sequence). Trimming pared 6 bases from V and 4 bases from J, leaving 15 bases between. This CDR3 region has 15 residues. This TCR was recovered from an adult in good health. The input for sequencing was peripheral blood, taken on day 0 of AZD1222 vaccination. J is TRBJ2-2 and V is TRBV19; D is possibly TRBD2 (5 bases). The CDR3 spells CASRSRSGTTGELFF. CDR3 nucleotide sequence: TGTGCCAGTAGAAGCCGGAGCGGTACCACCGGGGAGCTGTTTTTT.